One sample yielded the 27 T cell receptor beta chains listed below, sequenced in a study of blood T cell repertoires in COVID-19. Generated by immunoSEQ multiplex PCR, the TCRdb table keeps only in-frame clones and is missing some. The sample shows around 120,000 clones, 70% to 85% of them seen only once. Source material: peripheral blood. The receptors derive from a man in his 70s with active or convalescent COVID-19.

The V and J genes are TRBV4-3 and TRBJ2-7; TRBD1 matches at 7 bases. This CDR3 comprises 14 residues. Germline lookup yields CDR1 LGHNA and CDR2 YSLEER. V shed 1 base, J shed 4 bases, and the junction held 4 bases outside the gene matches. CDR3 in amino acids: CASSQVTGAYEQYF. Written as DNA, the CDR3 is TGCGCCAGCAGCCAAGTTACAGGGGCGTACGAGCAGTACTTC.

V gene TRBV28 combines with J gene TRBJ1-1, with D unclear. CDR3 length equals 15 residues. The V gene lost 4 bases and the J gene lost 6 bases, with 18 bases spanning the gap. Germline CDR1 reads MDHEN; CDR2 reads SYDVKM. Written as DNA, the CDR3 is TGTGCCAGCAGTTCCCTCCTGGGCCCTATTGCTGAAGCTTTCTTT. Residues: CASSSLLGPIAEAFF.

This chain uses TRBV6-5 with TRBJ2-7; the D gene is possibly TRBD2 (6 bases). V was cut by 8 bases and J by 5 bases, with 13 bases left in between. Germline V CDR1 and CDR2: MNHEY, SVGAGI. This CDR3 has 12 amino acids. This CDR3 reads CASGGVADEQYF. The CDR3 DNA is TGTGCCAGCGGCGGGGTAGCGGACGAGCAGTACTTC.

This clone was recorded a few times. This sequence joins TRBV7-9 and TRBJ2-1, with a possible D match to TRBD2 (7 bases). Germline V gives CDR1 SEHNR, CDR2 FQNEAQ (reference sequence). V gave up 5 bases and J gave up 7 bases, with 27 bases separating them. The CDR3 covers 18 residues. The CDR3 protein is CASSRIGGRERPRNEQFF. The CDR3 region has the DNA TGTGCCAGCAGCCGCATCGGGGGGCGGGAGCGTCCTCGAAATGAGCAGTTCTTC. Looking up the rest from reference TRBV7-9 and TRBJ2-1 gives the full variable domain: DTGVSQNPRHKITKRGQNVTFRCDPISEHNRLYWYRQTLGQGPEFLTYFQNEAQLEKSRLLSDRFSAERPKGSFSTLEIQRTEQGDSAMYLCASSRIGGRERPRNEQFFGPGTRLTVL.

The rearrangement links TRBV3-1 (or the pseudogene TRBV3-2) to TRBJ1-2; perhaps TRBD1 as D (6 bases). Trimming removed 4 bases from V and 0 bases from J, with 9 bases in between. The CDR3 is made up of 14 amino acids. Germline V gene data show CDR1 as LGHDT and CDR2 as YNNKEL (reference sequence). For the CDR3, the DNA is TGTGCCAGCAGCCCACAGGGCTCTAACTATGGCTACACCTTC. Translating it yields CASSPQGSNYGYTF.

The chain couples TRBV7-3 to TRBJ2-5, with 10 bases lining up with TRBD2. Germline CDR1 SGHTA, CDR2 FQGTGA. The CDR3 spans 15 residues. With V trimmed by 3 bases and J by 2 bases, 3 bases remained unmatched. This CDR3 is CASSFGSGRQETQYF. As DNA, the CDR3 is TGTGCCAGCAGCTTCGGTAGCGGGAGGCAAGAGACCCAGTACTTC.

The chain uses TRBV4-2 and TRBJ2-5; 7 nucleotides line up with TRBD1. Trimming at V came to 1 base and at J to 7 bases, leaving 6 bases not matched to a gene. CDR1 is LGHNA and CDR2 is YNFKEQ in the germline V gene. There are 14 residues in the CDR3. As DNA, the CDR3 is TGTGCCAGCAGCCAAGGACAGGGTGAATGGACCCAGTACTTC. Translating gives CASSQGQGEWTQYF.

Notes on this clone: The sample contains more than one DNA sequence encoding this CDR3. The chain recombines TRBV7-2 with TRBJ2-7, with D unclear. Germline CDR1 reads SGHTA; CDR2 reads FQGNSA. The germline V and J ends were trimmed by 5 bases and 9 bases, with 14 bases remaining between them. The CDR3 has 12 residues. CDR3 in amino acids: CASSPLESVQYF. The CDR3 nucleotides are TGTGCCAGCAGCCCTCTGGAGAGCGTGCAGTACTTC. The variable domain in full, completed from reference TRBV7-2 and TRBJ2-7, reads GAGVSQSPSNKVTEKGKDVELRCDPISGHTALYWYRQSLGQGLEFLIYFQGNSAPDKSGLPSDRFSAERTGGSVSTLTIQRTQQEDSAVYLCASSPLESVQYFGPGTRLTVT.

The CDR3 region has the DNA TGCGCCAGCAGCCAAGATGAAAGGGGCAGGACCGGGGAGCTGTTTTTT. Amino acids: CASSQDERGRTGELFF. The chain joins TRBV4-3 to TRBJ2-2; tentatively, D is TRBD1 (5 bases). The CDR3 spans 16 residues. From germline, CDR1 is LGHNA and CDR2 YSLEER. V dropped 0 bases and J dropped 5 bases, with 13 bases sitting between them.

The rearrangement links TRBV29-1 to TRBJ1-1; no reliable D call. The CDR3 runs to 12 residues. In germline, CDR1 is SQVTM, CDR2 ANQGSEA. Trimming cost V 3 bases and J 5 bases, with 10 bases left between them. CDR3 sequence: CSVEAGGTEAFF. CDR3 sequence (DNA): TGCAGCGTTGAGGCGGGTGGAACTGAAGCTTTCTTT.

The DNA for the CDR3 is TGTGCCTGGAGCATTGGGACAGCCGATGGCTACACCTTC. Its protein is CAWSIGTADGYTF. V usage is TRBV30 and J usage is TRBJ1-2, with 7 bases aligning to TRBD1. J was trimmed by 6 bases and V by 3 bases; bases with no gene match: 7. CDR3 length equals 13 residues. CDR1 is GTSNPN and CDR2 is SVGIG in the germline V gene (reference sequence).

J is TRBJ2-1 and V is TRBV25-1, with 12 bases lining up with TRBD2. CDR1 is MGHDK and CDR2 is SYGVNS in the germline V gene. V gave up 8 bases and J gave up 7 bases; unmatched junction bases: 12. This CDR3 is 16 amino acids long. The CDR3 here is CASGRPGLAGGNEQFF. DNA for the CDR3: TGTGCCAGCGGTCGACCGGGACTAGCGGGTGGAAATGAGCAGTTCTTC.

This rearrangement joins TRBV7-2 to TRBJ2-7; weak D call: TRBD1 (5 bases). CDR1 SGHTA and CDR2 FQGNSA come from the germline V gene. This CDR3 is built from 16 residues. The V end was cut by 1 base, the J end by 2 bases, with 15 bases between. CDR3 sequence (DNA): TGTGCCAGCAGCTTAGGTCTGGGCAGGGTGGCCTACGAGCAGTACTTC. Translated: CASSLGLGRVAYEQYF.

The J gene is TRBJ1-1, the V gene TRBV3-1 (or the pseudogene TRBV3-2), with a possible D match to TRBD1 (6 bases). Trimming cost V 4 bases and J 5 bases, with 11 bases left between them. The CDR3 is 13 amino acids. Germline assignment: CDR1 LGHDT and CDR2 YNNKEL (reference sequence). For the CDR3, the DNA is TGTGCCAGCAGCCTAGGGGGAGGGACTGAAGCTTTCTTT. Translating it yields CASSLGGGTEAFF.

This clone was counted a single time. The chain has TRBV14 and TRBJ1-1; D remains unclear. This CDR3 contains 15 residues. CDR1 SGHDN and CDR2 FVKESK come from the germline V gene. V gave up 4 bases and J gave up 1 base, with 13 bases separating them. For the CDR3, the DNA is TGTGCCAGCAGCCCAAGAGGTCTCAGGAACACTGAAGCTTTCTTT. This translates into CASSPRGLRNTEAFF.

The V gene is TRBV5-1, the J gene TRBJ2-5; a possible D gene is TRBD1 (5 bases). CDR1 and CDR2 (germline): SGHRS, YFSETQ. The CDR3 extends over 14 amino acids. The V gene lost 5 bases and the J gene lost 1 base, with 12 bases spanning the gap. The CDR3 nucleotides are TGCGCCAGCAGTGGTGGGGCTCTCCAAGAGACCCAGTACTTC. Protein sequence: CASSGGALQETQYF.

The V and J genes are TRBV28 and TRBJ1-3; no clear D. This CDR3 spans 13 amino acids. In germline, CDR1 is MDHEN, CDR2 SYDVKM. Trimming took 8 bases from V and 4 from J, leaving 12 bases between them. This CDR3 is CASGEVSGNTIYF. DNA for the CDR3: TGTGCCAGCGGGGAGGTTTCCGGAAACACCATATATTTT. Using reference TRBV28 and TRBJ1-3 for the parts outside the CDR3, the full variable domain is DVKVTQSSRYLVKRTGEKVFLECVQDMDHENMFWYRQDPGLGLRLIYFSYDVKMKEKGDIPEGYSVSREKKERFSLILESASTNQTSMYLCASGEVSGNTIYFGEGSWLTVV.

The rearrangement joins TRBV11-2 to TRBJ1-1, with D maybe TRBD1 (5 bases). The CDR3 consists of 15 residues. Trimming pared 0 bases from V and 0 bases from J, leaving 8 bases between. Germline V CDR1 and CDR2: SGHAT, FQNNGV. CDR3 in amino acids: CASSLDPDMNTEAFF. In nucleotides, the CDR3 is TGTGCCAGCAGCTTAGATCCGGACATGAACACTGAAGCTTTCTTT.

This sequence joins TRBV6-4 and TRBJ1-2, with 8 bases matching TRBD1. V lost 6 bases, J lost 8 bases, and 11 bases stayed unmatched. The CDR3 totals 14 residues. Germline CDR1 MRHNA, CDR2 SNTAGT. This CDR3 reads CASRIQGAGRGYTF. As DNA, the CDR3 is TGTGCCAGCAGAATTCAGGGGGCAGGGAGAGGCTACACCTTC.

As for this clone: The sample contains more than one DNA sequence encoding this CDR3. DNA for the CDR3: TGTGCCAGCAGTTTATCCAGGGGCACTGAAGCTTTCTTT. The encoded protein is CASSLSRGTEAFF. The rearrangement joins TRBV27 to TRBJ1-1; possible D gene TRBD1, 6 bases. Per germline, CDR1 MNHEY and CDR2 SMNVEV (reference sequence). This CDR3 is 13 amino acids long. V was pared by 0 bases and J by 4 bases, with 6 bases between.

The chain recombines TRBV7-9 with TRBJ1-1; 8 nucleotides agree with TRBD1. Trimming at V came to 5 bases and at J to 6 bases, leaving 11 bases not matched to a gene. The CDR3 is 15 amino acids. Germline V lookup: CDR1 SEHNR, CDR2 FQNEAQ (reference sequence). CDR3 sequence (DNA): TGTGCCAGCAGCCTCTCAGGGGGCGCGGTGGCTGAAGCTTTCTTT. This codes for CASSLSGGAVAEAFF.

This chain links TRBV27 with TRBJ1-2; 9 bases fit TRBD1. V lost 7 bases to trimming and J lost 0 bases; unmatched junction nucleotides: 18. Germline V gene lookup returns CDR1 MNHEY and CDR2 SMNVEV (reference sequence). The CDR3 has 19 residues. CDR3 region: CASKRDRAVNTLANYGYTF. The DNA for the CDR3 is TGTGCCAGCAAGAGGGACAGGGCAGTCAACACCTTAGCTAACTATGGCTACACCTTC.

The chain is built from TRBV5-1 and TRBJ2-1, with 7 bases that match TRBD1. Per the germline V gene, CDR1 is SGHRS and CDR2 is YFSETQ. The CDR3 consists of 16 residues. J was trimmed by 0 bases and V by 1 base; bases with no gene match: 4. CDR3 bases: TGCGCCAGCAGCTTGACAGGGGATAACTCCTACAATGAGCAGTTCTTC. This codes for CASSLTGDNSYNEQFF.

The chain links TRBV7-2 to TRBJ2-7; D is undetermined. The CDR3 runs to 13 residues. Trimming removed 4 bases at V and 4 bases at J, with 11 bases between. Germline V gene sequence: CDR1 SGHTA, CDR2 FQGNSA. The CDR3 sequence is CASSYQVIYEQYF. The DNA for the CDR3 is TGTGCCAGCAGCTATCAGGTGATATACGAGCAGTACTTC.

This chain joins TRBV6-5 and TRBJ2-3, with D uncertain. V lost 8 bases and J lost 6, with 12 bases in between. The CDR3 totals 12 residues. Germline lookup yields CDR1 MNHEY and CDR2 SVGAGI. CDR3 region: CASSLGRDTQYF. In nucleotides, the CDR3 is TGTGCCAGCTCCCTGGGCCGGGATACGCAGTATTTT.

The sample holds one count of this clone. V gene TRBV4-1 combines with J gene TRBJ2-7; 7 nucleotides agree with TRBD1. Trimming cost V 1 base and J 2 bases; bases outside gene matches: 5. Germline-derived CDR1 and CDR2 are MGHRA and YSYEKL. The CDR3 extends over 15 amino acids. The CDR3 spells CASSQVRGQTYEQYF. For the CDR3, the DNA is TGCGCCAGCAGCCAAGTCCGGGGACAGACCTACGAGCAGTACTTC.

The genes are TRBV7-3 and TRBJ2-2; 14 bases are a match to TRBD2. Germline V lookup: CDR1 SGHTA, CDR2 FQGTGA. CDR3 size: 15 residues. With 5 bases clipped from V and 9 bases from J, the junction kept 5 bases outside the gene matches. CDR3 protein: CASSPGTSGSRELFF. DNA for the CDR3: TGTGCCAGCAGCCCCGGGACTAGCGGGAGCCGGGAGCTGTTTTTT. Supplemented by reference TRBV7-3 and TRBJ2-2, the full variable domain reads GAGVSQTPSNKVTEKGKYVELRCDPISGHTALYWYRQSLGQGPEFLIYFQGTGAADDSGLPNDRFFAVRPEGSVSTLKIQRTERGDSAVYLCASSPGTSGSRELFFGEGSRLTVL.